The 6 T cell receptor beta chains listed next were all sequenced from one sample in a study of T cell repertoires in aging, cancer and after chemotherapy. Amplification of TCR beta used genomic DNA extracted from peripheral blood. Multiplex touch-down PCR with TRB-A/B primers amplified rearranged V-D-J TRB sequences. In TCRdb, the multiplex PCR reads were re-called with MiXCR into one record per CDR3 protein. The sample holds about 1,200 distinct CDR3 sequences; about 24% are singletons and the top ten take roughly 10%. Material: blood. The receptors shown here come from a human donor with a blood cancer.

This clonotype is termed medium-sized. The chain joins TRBV11-2 to TRBJ2-3; 12 positions agree with TRBD2. This CDR3 contains 20 residues. Trimming took 1 base from V and 0 from J; bases not matched to a gene: 11. Germline V gives CDR1 SGHAT, CDR2 FQNNGV. The CDR3 DNA sequence: TGTGCCAGCAGCTTAGTCCCTCCTAGCGGGGGGGCCATGAGCACAGATACGCAGTATTTT. It yields the protein CASSLVPPSGGAMSTDTQYF. Full variable domain (missing parts from reference TRBV11-2 and TRBJ2-3): EAGVAQSPRYKIIEKRQSVAFWCNPISGHATLYWYQQILGQGPKLLIQFQNNGVVDDSQLPKDRFSAERLKGVDSTLKIQPAKLEDSAVYLCASSLVPPSGGAMSTDTQYFGPGTRLTVL.

This clonotype is medium-sized in the sample. The J gene is TRBJ1-1, the V gene TRBV18; 11 bases are a match to TRBD1. The junction had 3 bases not matched to a gene; V was cut back by 3 bases and J by 6 bases. CDR1 is KGHSH, CDR2 LQKENI, per germline. The CDR3 totals 14 residues. The CDR3 protein is CASSPGQGAAEAFF. In DNA, the CDR3 is TGTGCCAGCTCACCCGGACAGGGGGCCGCTGAAGCTTTCTTT.

This clonotype is deemed medium-sized (0.01 to 0.1%). The chain recombines TRBV5-1 with TRBJ2-7; 9 nucleotides match TRBD1. V shed 0 bases, J shed 6 bases, and the junction held 7 bases outside the gene matches. Germline V gene data show CDR1 as SGHRS and CDR2 as YFSETQ. The CDR3 consists of 15 residues. DNA for the CDR3: TGCGCCAGCAGCTTGGGGGGACAGGGAATGGGCGAGCAGTACTTC. This codes for CASSLGGQGMGEQYF.

The V gene is TRBV12-3 or TRBV12-4, the J gene TRBJ1-5; a weak D match, TRBD1 (5 bases). V lost 2 bases, J lost 7 bases, and 12 bases lay in between. The CDR3 length is 14 residues. CDR3 nucleotides: TGTGCCAGCAGTTTATGGGGCAGGGAACAGCCCCAGCATTTT. Encoded protein: CASSLWGREQPQHF.

By share of the sample, this clonotype is medium-sized. This sequence joins TRBV20-1 and TRBJ1-3; 7 bases align to TRBD1. The CDR3 contains 15 residues. Trimming at V came to 0 bases and at J to 1 base, leaving 3 bases not matched to a gene. Germline CDR1 is DFQATT and CDR2 is SNEGSKA (reference sequence). CDR3 bases: TGCAGTGCTAGAGATCTGGACAGGTCTGGAAACACCATATATTTT. This translates into CSARDLDRSGNTIYF.

By proportion, this clonotype is medium-sized. The chain recombines TRBV5-1 with TRBJ1-1; unclear D gene. There are 11 residues in the CDR3. V lost 5 bases to trimming and J lost 7 bases, with 9 bases between them. The germline CDR1 and CDR2 sequences are SGHRS and YFSETQ. The DNA for the CDR3 is TGCGCCAGCAGTACGGTCGGTGAAGCTTTCTTT. This codes for CASSTVGEAFF.